What follows are 21 T cell receptor beta chains derived from one specimen sequenced in a study of Tregs in tolerant kidney transplant recipients. Assay: immunoSEQ multiplex PCR; the TCRdb copy retains only in-frame clones and omits some. Counted here are approximately 90,000 clones, under 95% occurring once; the ten biggest clones make up 1.5% to 2%. The nonmyeloablative bone marrow transplants came from related graft donors, with transient mixed chimerism. This specimen was CD4+ T cells from blood (PBMCs), taken 12 months after the transplant. These receptors were taken from a human patient who received a combined kidney and bone marrow transplant. Some T cells may originate from the graft donor.

The chain recombines TRBV13 with TRBJ2-3; 7 bases agree with TRBD2. V lost 4 bases, J lost 2 bases, and 3 bases stayed unmatched. This CDR3 is built from 14 residues. Germline V gene lookup returns CDR1 PRHDT and CDR2 FYEKMQ (reference sequence). Here the CDR3 DNA reads TGTGCCAGCAGCTCTACTAGCGCCACAGATACGCAGTATTTT. Translated, it gives CASSSTSATDTQYF.

The DNA for the CDR3 is TGCGCCAGCAGCCAAGATCGGCTAGCGGTAAACGAAGAGACCCAGTACTTC. Amino acid sequence: CASSQDRLAVNEETQYF. This chain joins TRBV4-3 and TRBJ2-5; 7 bases fit TRBD2. V shed 0 bases, J shed 3 bases, and the junction held 10 bases outside the gene matches. The CDR3 length is 17 residues. Germline V gives CDR1 LGHNA, CDR2 YSLEER.

This chain uses TRBV19 with TRBJ2-1; the match to TRBD2 covers 7 bases. This CDR3 region has 14 residues. V lost 1 base, J lost 5 bases, and 2 bases stayed unmatched. The V gene's germline CDR1 is LNHDA and CDR2 SQIVND (reference sequence). The CDR3 is CASSIGRGDNEQFF. The CDR3 DNA is TGTGCCAGTAGTATAGGTCGGGGGGACAATGAGCAGTTCTTC.

This clone is a singleton in its sample. This sequence joins TRBV7-3 and TRBJ2-7; 7 nucleotides align to TRBD2. Germline V CDR1 and CDR2: SGHTA, FQGTGA. This CDR3 is 15 amino acids long. J gave up 3 bases and V 2 bases, and 7 bases lay outside the gene matches. The DNA of the CDR3 is TGTGCCAGCAGCTTACAAGCGGGACTTTTCTACGAGCAGTACTTC. Its translation: CASSLQAGLFYEQYF.

V gene TRBV5-1 combines with J gene TRBJ1-1; the D is unclear. The CDR3 sequence is 13 residues long. Germline V gives CDR1 SGHRS, CDR2 YFSETQ. V was pared by 2 bases and J by 5 bases, with 10 bases between. This CDR3 is CASSFLLMTEAFF. CDR3 bases: TGCGCCAGCAGCTTTCTGTTAATGACTGAAGCTTTCTTT.

The J gene is TRBJ2-1, the V gene TRBV6-6, with D maybe TRBD1 (6 bases). Germline CDR1 reads MNHNY; CDR2 reads SVGAGI (reference sequence). This CDR3 comprises 15 residues. V dropped 4 bases and J dropped 2 bases, with 12 bases sitting between them. CDR3 sequence: CASSSDRRTYNEQFF. The DNA for the CDR3 is TGTGCCAGCAGTTCAGACAGGAGAACCTACAATGAGCAGTTCTTC.

The V gene is TRBV7-2, the J gene TRBJ1-5, with D maybe TRBD1 (5 bases). CDR1 SGHTA and CDR2 FQGNSA come from the germline V gene. V gave up 3 bases and J gave up 0 bases, with 12 bases separating them. CDR3 length: 16 residues. The CDR3, as DNA: TGTGCCAGCAGCTTTGGGGGGGGGTATAGCAATCAGCCCCAGCATTTT. Residues: CASSFGGGYSNQPQHF.

The chain joins TRBV2 to TRBJ2-7, with 13 bases that match TRBD2. Germline assignment: CDR1 SNHLY and CDR2 FYNNEI. Trimming at V came to 4 bases and at J to 3 bases, leaving 3 bases not matched to a gene. This CDR3 contains 15 residues. CDR3 DNA: TGTGCCAGCAGTGCGGGACTAGCGGGGATCTACGAGCAGTACTTC. Translating it yields CASSAGLAGIYEQYF.

The gene calls are TRBV5-1 and TRBJ2-7; 7 bases agree with TRBD2. Unmatched junction bases numbered 9, after V lost 0 bases and J lost 3 bases. The CDR3 sequence is 16 residues long. Germline V gene sequence: CDR1 SGHRS, CDR2 YFSETQ. Written as DNA, the CDR3 is TGCGCCAGCAGCTTGGCCGTTAGCGGGCACTTCTACGAGCAGTACTTC. This translates into CASSLAVSGHFYEQYF.

This chain uses TRBV7-3 with TRBJ2-2; D is possibly TRBD1 (6 bases). The V gene's germline CDR1 is SGHTA and CDR2 FQGTGA. This CDR3 contains 19 residues. The ends were cut back, 5 bases at V and 3 bases at J, with 25 bases in the middle. CDR3 in amino acids: CASSRKGWGLPADTGELFF. CDR3 bases: TGTGCCAGCAGCCGAAAGGGGTGGGGGCTCCCAGCGGACACCGGGGAGCTGTTTTTT.

V is TRBV9 and J is TRBJ2-7; unclear D gene. Germline CDR1 reads SGDLS; CDR2 reads YYNGEE. The V end was cut by 0 bases, the J end by 1 base, with 5 bases between. The CDR3 is 13 residues long. CDR3 sequence: CASSVGESYEQYF. In nucleotides, the CDR3 is TGTGCCAGCAGCGTAGGAGAATCCTACGAGCAGTACTTC. Complete variable domain (other parts from reference TRBV9 and TRBJ2-7): DSGVTQTPKHLITATGQRVTLRCSPRSGDLSVYWYQQSLDQGLQFLIQYYNGEERAKGNILERFSAQQFPDLHSELNLSSLELGDSALYFCASSVGESYEQYFGPGTRLTVT.

The chain has TRBV4-1 and TRBJ2-5; no clear D gene. Per germline, CDR1 MGHRA and CDR2 YSYEKL. The CDR3 extends over 13 amino acids. Trimming left V 1 base short and J 5 bases short, with 8 bases between. The DNA of the CDR3 is TGCGCCAGCAGCCAAGTGTTGAGTGAGACCCAGTACTTC. It is translated as CASSQVLSETQYF.

This chain connects TRBV18 to TRBJ2-1, with 13 nucleotides matching TRBD2. The CDR3 spans 16 residues. The germline V gene has CDR1 KGHSH and CDR2 LQKENI. V lost 3 bases to trimming and J lost 9 bases; unmatched junction nucleotides: 8. In nucleotides, the CDR3 is TGTGCCAGCTCACCCGGACTAGCGGGAGATGAGCGTGAGCAGTTCTTC. Its translation: CASSPGLAGDEREQFF.

The chain couples TRBV7-6 to TRBJ2-1; D might be TRBD2 (6 bases). CDR3 length: 17 amino acids. CDR1 and CDR2 (germline): SGHVS, FNYEAQ. The germline V and J ends were trimmed by 4 bases and 5 bases, with 21 bases remaining between them. CDR3: CASSSDRRDPYHNEQFF. The CDR3 nucleotides read TGTGCCAGCAGCTCCGACCGGCGGGACCCCTACCACAATGAGCAGTTCTTC.

To note about this clone: Other nucleotide sequences in the sample specify the same CDR3. The chain carries TRBV30 and TRBJ1-6; TRBD1 aligns across 9 bases. The CDR3 sequence is 14 residues long. Germline V gene lookup returns CDR1 GTSNPN and CDR2 SVGIG (reference sequence). Trimming at V came to 4 bases and at J to 7 bases, leaving 5 bases not matched to a gene. CDR3 in amino acids: CAWKTGTGNSPLHF. DNA for the CDR3: TGTGCCTGGAAAACCGGGACAGGGAATTCACCCCTCCACTTT.

The chain couples TRBV19 to TRBJ1-2; D unresolved. CDR3 length: 15 residues. V was cut by 6 bases and J by 8 bases, with 22 bases left in between. The germline V gene encodes CDR1 LNHDA and CDR2 SQIVND (reference sequence). In DNA form, the CDR3 reads TGTGCCAGTAGCCCCGGCAAGGATGCCTCGGGGGGCTACACCTTC. This codes for CASSPGKDASGGYTF. Full variable domain (remainder filled in from reference TRBV19 and TRBJ1-2): DGGITQSPKYLFRKEGQNVTLSCEQNLNHDAMYWYRQDPGQGLRLIYYSQIVNDFQKGDIAEGYSVSREKKESFPLTVTSAQKNPTAFYLCASSPGKDASGGYTFGSGTRLTVV.

This chain uses TRBV11-1 with TRBJ2-3, with 9 bases fitting TRBD2. The CDR3 covers 15 residues. V lost 6 bases to trimming and J lost 2 bases; unmatched junction nucleotides: 6. Per germline, CDR1 SGHAT and CDR2 FQDESV (reference sequence). In DNA form, the CDR3 reads TGTGCCAGCAGTTTGACTAGCGGAACCACAGATACGCAGTATTTT. Translating gives CASSLTSGTTDTQYF.

This chain uses TRBV7-9 with TRBJ2-7, with 7 bases identical to TRBD2. V lost 4 bases, J lost 1 base, and 1 base stayed unmatched. The CDR3 covers 13 residues. The germline V gene has CDR1 SEHNR and CDR2 FQNEAQ (reference sequence). CDR3 sequence (DNA): TGTGCCAGCAGCTCGGGACTATCCTACGAGCAGTACTTC. This encodes CASSSGLSYEQYF.

The J gene is TRBJ2-7, the V gene TRBV5-1, with D maybe TRBD1 (6 bases). V shed 4 bases and J shed 5 bases, with 13 bases lying between them. Germline loops: CDR1 SGHRS, CDR2 YFSETQ. This CDR3 contains 13 residues. CDR3 residues: CASSPTGPHEQYF. CDR3 nucleotide sequence: TGCGCCAGCAGCCCCACAGGGCCCCACGAGCAGTACTTC.

This chain links TRBV4-2 with TRBJ2-3; 11 nucleotides match TRBD2. This CDR3 region has 16 residues. Germline V CDR1 and CDR2: LGHNA, YNFKEQ. V lost 3 bases to trimming and J lost 3 bases; unmatched junction nucleotides: 5. The CDR3 reads CASSQLAGGPTDTQYF. The DNA of the CDR3 is TGTGCCAGCAGCCAGCTAGCGGGAGGCCCGACAGATACGCAGTATTTT.

The gene calls are TRBV7-3 and TRBJ2-5, with D perhaps matching TRBD1 (6 bases). The V gene lost 2 bases and the J gene lost 2 bases, with 12 bases spanning the gap. The germline V gene has CDR1 SGHTA and CDR2 FQGTGA. This CDR3 contains 15 residues. This CDR3 is CASSLFGTKQETQYF. Written as DNA, the CDR3 is TGTGCCAGCAGCTTATTTGGGACAAAGCAAGAGACCCAGTACTTC.